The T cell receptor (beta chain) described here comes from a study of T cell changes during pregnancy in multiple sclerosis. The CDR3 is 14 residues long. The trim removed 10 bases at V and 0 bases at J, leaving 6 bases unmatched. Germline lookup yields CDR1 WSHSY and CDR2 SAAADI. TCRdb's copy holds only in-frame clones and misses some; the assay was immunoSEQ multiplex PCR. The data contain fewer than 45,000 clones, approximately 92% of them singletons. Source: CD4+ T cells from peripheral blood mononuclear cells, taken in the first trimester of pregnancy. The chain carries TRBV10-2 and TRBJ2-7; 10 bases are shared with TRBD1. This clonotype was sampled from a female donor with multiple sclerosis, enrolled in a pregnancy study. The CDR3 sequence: CATLTGGYSYEQYF. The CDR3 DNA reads TGCGCCACCTTGACAGGGGGCTACTCCTACGAGCAGTACTTC.